This TCR beta chain was sequenced during a study of technical replicates of blood from a handful of donors. Some clones are missing from TCRdb's copy, which holds only in-frame ones; the method was immunoSEQ multiplex PCR. The sample has 50,000 to 60,000 clones, roughly 89% seen once; the top ten hold around 3.6%. The ends were cut back, 6 bases at V and 4 bases at J, with 13 bases in the middle. Germline values: CDR1 SQVTM, CDR2 ANQGSEA. The CDR3 extends over 12 amino acids. This clone was seen a single time. The sequenced material came from PBMCs. This chain links TRBV29-1 with TRBJ2-7; D is ambiguous. The clonotype was recovered from a human donor in good health. Some clones in this sample may be carry-over from other donors' samples. CDR3 protein: CSVVYESYEQYF. CDR3 nucleotides: TGCAGCGTCGTATACGAGAGTTACGAGCAGTACTTC.